This record looks at one T cell receptor (beta chain) sequence and its context. The sample originates from a study of patients and donors after allogeneic stem cell transplantation. A single record per CDR3 protein comes from TCRdb applying MiXCR to the RT-PCR reads. The sample has about a million distinct CDR3 sequences; roughly 17% are singletons. With 9 bases removed from V and 8 bases from J, the gap between germline ends came to 22 bases. CDR1 is SNHLY and CDR2 is FYNNEI in the germline V gene. The CDR3 runs to 14 residues. The chain has TRBV2 and TRBJ1-2; tentatively, D is TRBD1 (5 bases). The sequencing sample was made of blood, either unsorted or a sorted T cell fraction (not recorded which). The receptor's source is a human donor who was either an allogeneic HSCT recipient or a stem cell or donor lymphocyte infusion donor (not recorded which). It is not recorded whose cells these are; they may come from a transplant donor. In nucleotides, the CDR3 is TGTGCCAGACGCCAGGGAGCGCAAACTGGGGGCTACACCTTC. It translates to CARRQGAQTGGYTF.